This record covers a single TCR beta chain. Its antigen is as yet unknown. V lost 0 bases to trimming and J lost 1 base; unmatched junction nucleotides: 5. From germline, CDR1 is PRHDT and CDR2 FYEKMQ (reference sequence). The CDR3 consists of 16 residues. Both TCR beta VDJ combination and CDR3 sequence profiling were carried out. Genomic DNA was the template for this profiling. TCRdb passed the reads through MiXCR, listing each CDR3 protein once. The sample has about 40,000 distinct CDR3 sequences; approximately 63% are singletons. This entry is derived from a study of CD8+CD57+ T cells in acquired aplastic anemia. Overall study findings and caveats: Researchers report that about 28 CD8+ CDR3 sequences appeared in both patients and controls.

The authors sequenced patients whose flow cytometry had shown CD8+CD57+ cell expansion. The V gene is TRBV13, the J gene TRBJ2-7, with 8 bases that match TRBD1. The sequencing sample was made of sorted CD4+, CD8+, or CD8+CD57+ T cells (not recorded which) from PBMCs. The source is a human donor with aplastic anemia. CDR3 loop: CASSLGTGVGSYEQYF. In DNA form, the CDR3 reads TGTGCCAGCAGCTTAGGGACAGGGGTAGGGTCCTACGAGCAGTACTTC.